This T cell receptor (beta chain) was found in a study of T cell responses to AZD1222 COVID-19 vaccine. Whole-study findings and limits: Baseline seropositivity occurred in only a handful of AZD1222 recipients.

To note about this clone: Its antigen is not identified.

Sequencing was performed with immunoSEQ multiplex PCR; in TCRdb, only in-frame clones are kept and a portion is missing. This sample has fewer than 130,000 clones, with about 85% found just once. Second-dose groups at about 4 or about 12 weeks were pooled. Germline assignment: CDR1 MNHNS and CDR2 SASEGT. This CDR3 has 14 residues. V lost 2 bases to trimming and J lost 5 bases, with 9 bases between them. Sample: peripheral blood, taken 28 days after the second AZD1222 dose. This sequence was found in an adult who received the AZD1222 COVID-19 vaccine. The V gene is TRBV6-1, the J gene TRBJ1-4; D may be TRBD1 (6 bases). CDR3 in amino acids: CASSEQGSNEKLFF. The DNA for the CDR3 is TGTGCCAGCAGTGAACAGGGGTCCAATGAAAAACTGTTTTTT.